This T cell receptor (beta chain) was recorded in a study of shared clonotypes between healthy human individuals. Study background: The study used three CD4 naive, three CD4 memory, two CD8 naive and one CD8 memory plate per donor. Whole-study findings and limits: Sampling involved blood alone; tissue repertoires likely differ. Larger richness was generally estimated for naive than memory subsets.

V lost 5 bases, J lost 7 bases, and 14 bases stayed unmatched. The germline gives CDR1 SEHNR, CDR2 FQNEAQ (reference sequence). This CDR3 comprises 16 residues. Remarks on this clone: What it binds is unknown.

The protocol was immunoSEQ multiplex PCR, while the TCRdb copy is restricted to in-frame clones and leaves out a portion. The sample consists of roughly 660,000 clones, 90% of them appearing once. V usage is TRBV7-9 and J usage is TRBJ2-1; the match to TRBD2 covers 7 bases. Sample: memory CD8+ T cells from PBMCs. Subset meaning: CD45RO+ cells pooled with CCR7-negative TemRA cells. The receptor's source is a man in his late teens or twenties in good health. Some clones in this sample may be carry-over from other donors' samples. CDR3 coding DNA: TGTGCCAGCAGCCCAAGCGGGACCCTCCGTAGGAATGAGCAGTTCTTC. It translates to CASSPSGTLRRNEQFF.